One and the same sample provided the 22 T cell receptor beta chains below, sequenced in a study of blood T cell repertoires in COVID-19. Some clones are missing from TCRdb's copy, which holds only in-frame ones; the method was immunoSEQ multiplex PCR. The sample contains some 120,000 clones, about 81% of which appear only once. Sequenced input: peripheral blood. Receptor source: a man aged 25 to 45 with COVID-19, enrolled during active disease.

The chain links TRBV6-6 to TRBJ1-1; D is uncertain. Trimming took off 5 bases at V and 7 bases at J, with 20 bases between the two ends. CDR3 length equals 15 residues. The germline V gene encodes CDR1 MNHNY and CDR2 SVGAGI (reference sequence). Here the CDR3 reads CASSLIPEEGSEAFF. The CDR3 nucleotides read TGTGCCAGCAGTCTAATCCCCGAGGAGGGAAGTGAAGCTTTCTTT.

In nucleotides, the CDR3 is TGCGCCAGCAGCTTGTCACTAGCGGGGGGCCCGAGCTCCTACAATGAGCAGTTCTTC. Amino acid sequence: CASSLSLAGGPSSYNEQFF. The chain links TRBV5-1 to TRBJ2-1; TRBD2 agrees at 12 bases. In germline, CDR1 is SGHRS, CDR2 YFSETQ. J gave up 0 bases and V 1 base, and 8 bases lay outside the gene matches. The CDR3 is 19 residues long.

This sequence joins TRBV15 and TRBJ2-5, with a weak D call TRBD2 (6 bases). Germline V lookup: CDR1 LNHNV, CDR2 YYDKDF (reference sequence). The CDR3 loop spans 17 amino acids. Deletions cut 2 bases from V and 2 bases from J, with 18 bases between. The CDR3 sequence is CATSRSQPGVNQETQYF. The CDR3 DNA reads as TGTGCCACCAGCAGATCTCAACCGGGGGTAAATCAAGAGACCCAGTACTTC.

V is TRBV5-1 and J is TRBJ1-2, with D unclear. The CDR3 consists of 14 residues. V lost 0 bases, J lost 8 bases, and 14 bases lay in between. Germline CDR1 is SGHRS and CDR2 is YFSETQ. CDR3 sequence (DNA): TGCGCCAGCAGCTTGGAAACAGCCTCTAAAGGCTACACCTTC. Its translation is CASSLETASKGYTF.

The CDR3 nucleotides read TGCGCCAGCAGCTTGGACAGGGTAAGCACTGAAGCTTTCTTT. This gives the protein CASSLDRVSTEAFF. V gene TRBV5-1 combines with J gene TRBJ1-1; a weak D match, TRBD1 (6 bases). Germline assignment: CDR1 SGHRS and CDR2 YFSETQ. The CDR3 sequence is 14 residues long. Trimming removed 0 bases from V and 4 bases from J, with 10 bases in between.

CDR3 coding DNA: TGTGCCAGCAGTTACAGGGGCGGCGCTCCTTCGGACGAGCAGTACTTC. Its protein product is CASSYRGGAPSDEQYF. The genes are TRBV6-5 and TRBJ2-7; D might be TRBD1 (5 bases). Trimming took off 2 bases at V and 5 bases at J, with 19 bases between the two ends. Germline CDR1 and CDR2: MNHEY and SVGAGI. The CDR3 is 16 residues long.

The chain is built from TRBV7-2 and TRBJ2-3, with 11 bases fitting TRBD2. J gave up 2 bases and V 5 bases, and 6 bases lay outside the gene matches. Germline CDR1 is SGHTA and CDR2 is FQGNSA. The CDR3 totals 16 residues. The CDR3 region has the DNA TGTGCCAGCAGCCCAGGACTAGCGGGTAACACAGATACGCAGTATTTT. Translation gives CASSPGLAGNTDTQYF.

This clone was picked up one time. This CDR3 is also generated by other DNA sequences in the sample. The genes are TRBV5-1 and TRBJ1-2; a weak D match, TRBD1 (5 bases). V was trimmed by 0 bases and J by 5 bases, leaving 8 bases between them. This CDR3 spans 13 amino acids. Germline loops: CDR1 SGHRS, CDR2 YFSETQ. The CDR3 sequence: CASSLGRDYGYTF. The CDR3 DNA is TGCGCCAGCAGCTTGGGCAGGGATTATGGCTACACCTTC.

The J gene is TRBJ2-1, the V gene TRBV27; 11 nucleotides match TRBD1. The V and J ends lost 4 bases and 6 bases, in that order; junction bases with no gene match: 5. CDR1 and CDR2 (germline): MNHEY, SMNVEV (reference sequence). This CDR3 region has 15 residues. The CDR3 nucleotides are TGTGCCAGCAGTTCCGCCGGGACAGGGGGCAATGAGCAGTTCTTC. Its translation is CASSSAGTGGNEQFF.

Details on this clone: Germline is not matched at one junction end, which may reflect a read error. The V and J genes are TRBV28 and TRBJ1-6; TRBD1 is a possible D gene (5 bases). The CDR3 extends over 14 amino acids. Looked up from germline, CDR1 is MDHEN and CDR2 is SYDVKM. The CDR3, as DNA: TGTGCCAGCAGTTTGGGGTTATTTAGGACAACCCAAAACTTT. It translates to CASSLGLFRTTQNF.

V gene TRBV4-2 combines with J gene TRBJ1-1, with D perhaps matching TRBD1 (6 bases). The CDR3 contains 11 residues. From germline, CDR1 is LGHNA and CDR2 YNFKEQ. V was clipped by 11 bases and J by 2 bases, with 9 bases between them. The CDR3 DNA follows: TGTGCCCGGGACATAAACACTGAAGCTTTCTTT. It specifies CARDINTEAFF.

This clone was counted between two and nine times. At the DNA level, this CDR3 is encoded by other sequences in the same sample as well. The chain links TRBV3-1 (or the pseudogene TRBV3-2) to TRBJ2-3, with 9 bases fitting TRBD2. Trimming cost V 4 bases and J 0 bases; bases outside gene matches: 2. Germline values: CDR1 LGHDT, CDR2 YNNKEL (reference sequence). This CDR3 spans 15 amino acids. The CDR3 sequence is CASSPTSGSTDTQYF. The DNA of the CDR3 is TGTGCCAGCAGCCCGACTAGCGGCAGCACAGATACGCAGTATTTT.

The CDR3 DNA sequence: TGCGCCAGCAGCTTGAGTGTCGGACAGGCCCATAATTCACCCCTCCACTTT. Its translation is CASSLSVGQAHNSPLHF. The chain employs TRBV5-1 and TRBJ1-6, with TRBD1 matching 7 bases. Germline values: CDR1 SGHRS, CDR2 YFSETQ. J gave up 5 bases and V 1 base, and 9 bases lay outside the gene matches. This CDR3 is 17 amino acids long.

The CDR3 DNA is TGTGCCAGCTTCGGGAGGGCCACTGAAGCTTTCTTT. Its protein is CASFGRATEAFF. The chain recombines TRBV11-3 with TRBJ1-1; unclear D gene. The CDR3 consists of 12 residues. The germline gives CDR1 SGHNT, CDR2 YENEEA. The V end lost 8 bases, the J end lost 4 bases, and 11 bases lay between the germline ends.

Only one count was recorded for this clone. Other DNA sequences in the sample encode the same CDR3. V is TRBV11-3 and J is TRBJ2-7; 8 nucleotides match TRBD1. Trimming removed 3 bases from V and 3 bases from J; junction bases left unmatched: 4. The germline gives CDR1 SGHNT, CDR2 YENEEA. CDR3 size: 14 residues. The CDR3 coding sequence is TGTGCCAGCAGCTTCCTACAGGGGGACTACGAGCAGTACTTC. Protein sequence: CASSFLQGDYEQYF.

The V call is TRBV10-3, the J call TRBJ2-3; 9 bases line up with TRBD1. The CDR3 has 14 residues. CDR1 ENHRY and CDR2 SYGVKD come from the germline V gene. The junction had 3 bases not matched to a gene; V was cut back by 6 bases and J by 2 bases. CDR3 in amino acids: CAIRGQGYTDTQYF. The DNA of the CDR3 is TGTGCCATCAGGGGACAGGGATACACAGATACGCAGTATTTT.

This CDR3 is CASSIPGTGGKVDTQYF. The DNA of the CDR3 is TGTGCCAGTAGTATTCCAGGGACAGGGGGCAAGGTGGATACGCAGTATTTT. The chain has TRBV19 and TRBJ2-3, with 12 bases aligning to TRBD1. V shed 3 bases and J 6 bases; nucleotides not matched to a gene: 10. CDR3 length equals 17 residues. The V gene's germline CDR1 is LNHDA and CDR2 SQIVND (reference sequence). Full variable domain (missing parts from reference TRBV19 and TRBJ2-3): DGGITQSPKYLFRKEGQNVTLSCEQNLNHDAMYWYRQDPGQGLRLIYYSQIVNDFQKGDIAEGYSVSREKKESFPLTVTSAQKNPTAFYLCASSIPGTGGKVDTQYFGPGTRLTVL.

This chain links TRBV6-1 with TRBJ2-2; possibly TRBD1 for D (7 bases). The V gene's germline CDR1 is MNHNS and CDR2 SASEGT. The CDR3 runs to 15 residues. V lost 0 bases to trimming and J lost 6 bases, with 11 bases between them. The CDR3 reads CASSEAEGASGELFF. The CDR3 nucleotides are TGTGCCAGCAGTGAAGCGGAGGGGGCCTCCGGGGAGCTGTTTTTT.

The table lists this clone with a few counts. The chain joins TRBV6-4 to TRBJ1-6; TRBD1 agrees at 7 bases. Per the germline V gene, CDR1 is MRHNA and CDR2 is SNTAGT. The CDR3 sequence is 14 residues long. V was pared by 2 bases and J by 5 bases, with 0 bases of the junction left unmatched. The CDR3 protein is CASSDGTDNSPLHF. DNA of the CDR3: TGTGCCAGCAGTGACGGGACAGATAATTCACCCCTCCACTTT.

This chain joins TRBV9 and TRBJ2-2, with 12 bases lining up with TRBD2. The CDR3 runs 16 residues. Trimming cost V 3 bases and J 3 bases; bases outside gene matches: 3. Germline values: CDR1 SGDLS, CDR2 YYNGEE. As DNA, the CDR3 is TGTGCCAGCAGCGCGACTAGCGGGGGAGACACCGGGGAGCTGTTTTTT. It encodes CASSATSGGDTGELFF.

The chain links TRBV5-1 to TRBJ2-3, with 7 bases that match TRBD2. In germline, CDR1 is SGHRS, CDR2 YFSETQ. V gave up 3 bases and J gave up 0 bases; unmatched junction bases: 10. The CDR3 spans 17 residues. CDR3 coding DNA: TGCGCCAGCAGCTCAAACCTCGGGACTACTAGCACAGATACGCAGTATTTT. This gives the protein CASSSNLGTTSTDTQYF.

The CDR3 DNA reads as TGCGCCAGCAGCTTGGCAGCCAGCGGGACTGAAGCTTTCTTT. It yields the protein CASSLAASGTEAFF. This rearrangement joins TRBV5-1 to TRBJ1-1, with D unresolved. The CDR3 is 14 amino acids. Germline V gives CDR1 SGHRS, CDR2 YFSETQ. Trimming pared 0 bases from V and 5 bases from J, leaving 11 bases between.